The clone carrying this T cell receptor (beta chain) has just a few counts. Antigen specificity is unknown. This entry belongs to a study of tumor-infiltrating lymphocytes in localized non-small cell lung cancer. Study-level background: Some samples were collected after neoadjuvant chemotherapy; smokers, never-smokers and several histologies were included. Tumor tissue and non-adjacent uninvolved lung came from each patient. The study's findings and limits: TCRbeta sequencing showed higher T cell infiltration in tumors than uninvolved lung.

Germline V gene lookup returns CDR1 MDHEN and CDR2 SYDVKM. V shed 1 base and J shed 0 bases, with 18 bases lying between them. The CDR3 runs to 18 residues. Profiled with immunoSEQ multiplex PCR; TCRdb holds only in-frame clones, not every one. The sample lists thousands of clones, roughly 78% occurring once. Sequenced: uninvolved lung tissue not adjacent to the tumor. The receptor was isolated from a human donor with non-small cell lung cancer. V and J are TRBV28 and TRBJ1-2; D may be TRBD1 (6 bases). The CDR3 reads CASSLSPRAGATNYGYTF. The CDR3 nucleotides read TGTGCCAGCAGTTTATCCCCACGAGCAGGGGCGACTAACTATGGCTACACCTTC.